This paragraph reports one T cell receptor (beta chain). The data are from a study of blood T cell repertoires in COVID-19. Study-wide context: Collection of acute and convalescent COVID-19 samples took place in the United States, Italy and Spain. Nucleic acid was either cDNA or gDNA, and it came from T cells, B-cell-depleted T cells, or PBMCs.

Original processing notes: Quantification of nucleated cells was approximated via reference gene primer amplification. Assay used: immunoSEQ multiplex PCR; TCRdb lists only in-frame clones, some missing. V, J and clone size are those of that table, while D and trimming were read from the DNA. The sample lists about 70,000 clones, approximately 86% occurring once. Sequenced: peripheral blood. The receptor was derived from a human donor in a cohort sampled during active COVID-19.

This chain's CDR3 is CASSLGQGSYNEQFF. The DNA of the CDR3 is TGTGCCAGCAGCTTAGGACAGGGTTCCTACAATGAGCAGTTCTTC. The genes are TRBV7-9 and TRBJ2-1, with 7 bases fitting TRBD1. The CDR3 is 15 residues long. Germline-derived CDR1 and CDR2 are SEHNR and FQNEAQ (reference sequence). V was clipped by 1 base and J by 1 base; unmatched bases: 1.